Following are 22 T cell receptor beta chains from one sample sequenced in a study of T cells after yellow fever vaccination. MiXCR, run by TCRdb on the 5' RACE reads, gives a single entry per CDR3 protein. The table lists some 560,000 distinct CDR3 sequences, roughly 21% of them singletons. This material consisted of PBMCs, taken 15 days after the yellow fever booster vaccination. All receptors derive from a man aged 25-40 years who received the YFV17D yellow fever vaccine.

This clonotype showed up just a few times. The chain carries TRBV30 and TRBJ1-4; TRBD1 aligns across 7 bases. The CDR3 spans 14 residues. After removal of 3 bases from V and 5 bases from J, the junction contained 6 bases not matched to a gene. Germline assignment: CDR1 GTSNPN and CDR2 SVGIG (reference sequence). This chain's CDR3 is CAWSRTGGNEKLFF. The CDR3 DNA is TGTGCCTGGAGCCGGACAGGTGGAAATGAAAAACTGTTTTTT.

This clonotype showed up just a few times. V is TRBV9 and J is TRBJ2-7; 11 bases are a match to TRBD2. CDR1 and CDR2 (germline): SGDLS, YYNGEE. This CDR3 is 15 amino acids long. The V gene end was trimmed by 0 bases and the J gene end by 2 bases; junction bases not matched to a gene: 1. Written as DNA, the CDR3 is TGTGCCAGCAGCGTAGGGACTAGCGGGCCCTACGAGCAGTACTTC. Translating it yields CASSVGTSGPYEQYF.

The chain is built from TRBV7-9 and TRBJ2-1; D gene uncertain. CDR3 length equals 12 residues. CDR1 is SEHNR, CDR2 FQNEAQ, per germline (reference sequence). V was pared by 8 bases and J by 2 bases, with 7 bases between. CDR3 region: CASADAYNEQFF. The CDR3, as DNA: TGTGCCAGCGCGGACGCCTACAATGAGCAGTTCTTC.

This clonotype was seen a few times. The genes are TRBV7-2 and TRBJ1-1; D may be TRBD1 (5 bases). This CDR3 spans 12 amino acids. Deletions cut 2 bases from V and 10 bases from J, with 11 bases between. Germline CDR1 reads SGHTA; CDR2 reads FQGNSA. The CDR3 protein is CASSLRLGGAFF. The CDR3 DNA reads as TGTGCCAGCAGCTTAAGACTCGGGGGAGCTTTCTTT.

This clonotype was found a few times. CDR3 region: CASSLSSRAIYEQYF. Here the CDR3 DNA reads TGTGCCAGCAGTTTATCGTCGAGAGCAATCTACGAGCAGTACTTC. The chain has TRBV27 and TRBJ2-7; D is unclear. The CDR3 extends over 15 amino acids. V shed 0 bases and J shed 3 bases, with 12 bases lying between them. The germline V gene encodes CDR1 MNHEY and CDR2 SMNVEV (reference sequence).

The table lists this clonotype with a count of one. V is TRBV6-1 and J is TRBJ1-5; D may be TRBD1 (5 bases). This CDR3 spans 14 amino acids. Germline V gene lookup returns CDR1 MNHNS and CDR2 SASEGT. Trimming pared 4 bases from V and 3 bases from J, leaving 10 bases between. In DNA form, the CDR3 reads TGTGCCAGCAGTGGGGGACGGCTCAATCAGCCCCAGCATTTT. Amino acids: CASSGGRLNQPQHF.

This chain connects TRBV6-5 to TRBJ1-1; TRBD1 might be the D (6 bases). This CDR3 contains 15 residues. V lost 0 bases to trimming and J lost 0 bases, with 8 bases between them. Germline lookup yields CDR1 MNHEY and CDR2 SVGAGI. The CDR3 DNA follows: TGTGCCAGCAGTTACTCGCAGGGGCTGAACACTGAAGCTTTCTTT. Its protein is CASSYSQGLNTEAFF.

The CDR3 loop is CASSLGQLPLHF. The CDR3 DNA is TGTGCCAGCAGCCTAGGACAGTTACCCCTCCACTTT. The chain employs TRBV3-1 and TRBJ1-6, with a tentative D call TRBD1 (6 bases). Germline CDR1 reads LGHDT; CDR2 reads YNNKEL (reference sequence). The CDR3 sequence is 12 residues long. The V and J ends lost 4 bases and 12 bases respectively, with 10 bases between them.

The rearrangement uses TRBV5-6 and TRBJ1-5; 7 positions agree with TRBD1. The J segment lost 3 bases and the V segment lost 2 bases, leaving 2 bases of the junction unmatched. Germline V CDR1 and CDR2: SGHDT, YYEEEE. The CDR3 extends over 14 amino acids. The CDR3 nucleotides are TGTGCCAGCAGCTTAAGGGGGCCCAATCAGCCCCAGCATTTT. It translates to CASSLRGPNQPQHF.

This chain links TRBV19 with TRBJ1-5; 8 bases match TRBD1. The CDR3 is 16 residues long. Germline loops: CDR1 LNHDA, CDR2 SQIVND (reference sequence). Germline trimming cut 3 bases from V and 2 bases from J; bases unmatched to any gene: 6. CDR3 in amino acids: CASSMLPGQGNQPQHF. The CDR3 DNA sequence: TGTGCCAGTAGTATGTTACCGGGACAGGGCAATCAGCCCCAGCATTTT.

This clonotype was seen more than once but under ten times. The chain links TRBV7-2 to TRBJ2-7; 8 bases are a match to TRBD1. Per the germline V gene, CDR1 is SGHTA and CDR2 is FQGNSA. V lost 4 bases to trimming and J lost 5 bases; unmatched junction nucleotides: 10. The CDR3 consists of 15 residues. DNA for the CDR3: TGTGCCAGCAGCTCGTACTCCAGGGGGCTGGACGAGCAGTACTTC. Protein sequence: CASSSYSRGLDEQYF.

A few counts support this clonotype. This rearrangement joins TRBV5-1 to TRBJ2-7; no clear D. Germline V gives CDR1 SGHRS, CDR2 YFSETQ. The CDR3 spans 15 residues. Trimming took 0 bases from V and 3 from J, leaving 13 bases between them. The CDR3 DNA sequence: TGCGCCAGCAGCTTGGTCCCGGGTGAAGGCTACGAGCAGTACTTC. Translated: CASSLVPGEGYEQYF.

This clonotype was detected only a few times. J is TRBJ1-2 and V is TRBV6-1; D may be TRBD1 (6 bases). Trimming took 2 bases from V and 3 from J, leaving 7 bases between them. From germline, CDR1 is MNHNS and CDR2 SASEGT. The CDR3 length is 13 residues. CDR3 protein: CASSEWTDYGYTF. CDR3 bases: TGTGCCAGCAGTGAATGGACAGACTATGGCTACACCTTC.

The rearrangement links TRBV9 to TRBJ2-3; D is ambiguous. V was pared by 6 bases and J by 6 bases, with 17 bases between. CDR3 length: 14 amino acids. CDR1 is SGDLS, CDR2 YYNGEE, per germline. CDR3 amino acids: CASNKLGFPDTQYF. The CDR3 nucleotides read TGTGCCAGCAACAAGTTGGGGTTTCCTGATACGCAGTATTTT. Full variable domain (remainder filled in from reference TRBV9 and TRBJ2-3): DSGVTQTPKHLITATGQRVTLRCSPRSGDLSVYWYQQSLDQGLQFLIQYYNGEERAKGNILERFSAQQFPDLHSELNLSSLELGDSALYFCASNKLGFPDTQYFGPGTRLTVL.

V gene TRBV24-1 combines with J gene TRBJ2-3, with a weak D call TRBD1 (6 bases). CDR1 is KGHDR and CDR2 is SFDVKD in the germline V gene. The length of the CDR3 is 16 residues. V was clipped by 2 bases and J by 0 bases, with 11 bases between them. Written as DNA, the CDR3 is TGTGCCACCAGTGATTCAACAGGGATTAGCACAGATACGCAGTATTTT. Protein: CATSDSTGISTDTQYF.

V usage is TRBV20-1 and J usage is TRBJ2-1; D is uncertain. There are 15 residues in the CDR3. The germline CDR1 and CDR2 sequences are DFQATT and SNEGSKA (reference sequence). Deletions cut 5 bases from V and 5 bases from J, with 19 bases between. The chain's CDR3 is CSAPSFSLRNNEQFF. The CDR3 coding sequence is TGCAGTGCTCCATCCTTCTCACTGCGCAACAATGAGCAGTTCTTC.

The J gene is TRBJ2-2, the V gene TRBV20-1, with D possibly matching TRBD2 (5 bases). The CDR3 is made up of 13 amino acids. Germline CDR1 reads DFQATT; CDR2 reads SNEGSKA (reference sequence). V lost 6 bases and J 3 bases, leaving 11 bases between the germline ends. CDR3 in amino acids: CSARDLHTGELFF. In nucleotides, the CDR3 is TGCAGTGCGAGGGATTTGCACACCGGGGAGCTGTTTTTT.

In its sample, this clonotype was seen a few times. The chain carries TRBV12-3 or TRBV12-4 and TRBJ2-1; no clear D. V was cut by 4 bases and J by 12 bases, with 13 bases left in between. This CDR3 has 12 residues. The CDR3 is CASSSGPPPQFF. The CDR3 DNA follows: TGTGCCAGCAGTTCCGGGCCCCCGCCGCAGTTCTTC.

This chain joins TRBV7-9 and TRBJ1-2; D gene uncertain. This CDR3 contains 15 residues. CDR1 is SEHNR and CDR2 is FQNEAQ in the germline V gene (reference sequence). The V and J ends lost 1 base and 0 bases respectively, with 9 bases between them. In nucleotides, the CDR3 is TGTGCCAGCAGCTTAGACCAGATTCCTAACTATGGCTACACCTTC. This encodes CASSLDQIPNYGYTF.

This clonotype was recorded a few times. The V call is TRBV24-1, the J call TRBJ2-1; the D call may be TRBD1 or TRBD2 (6 bases each). The CDR3 has 17 amino acids. Germline loops: CDR1 KGHDR, CDR2 SFDVKD. V shed 3 bases and J shed 6 bases, with 20 bases lying between them. DNA of the CDR3: TGTGCCACCAGTGATCTTAGTCCGGACAAGGGGGGCAATGAGCAGTTCTTC. Translated: CATSDLSPDKGGNEQFF.

This chain links TRBV6-1 with TRBJ2-1; TRBD2 aligns across 7 bases. From germline, CDR1 is MNHNS and CDR2 SASEGT. The CDR3 length is 15 residues. The V and J ends lost 2 bases and 8 bases, in that order; junction bases with no gene match: 9. The CDR3 loop reads CASSEQTSWYDEQFF. The CDR3 DNA follows: TGTGCCAGCAGTGAACAGACTAGCTGGTACGATGAGCAGTTCTTC.

This chain joins TRBV5-1 and TRBJ2-7, with 10 bases lining up with TRBD1. CDR1 and CDR2 from the germline V gene are SGHRS and YFSETQ. The CDR3 is 16 amino acids. After removal of 6 bases from V and 3 bases from J, the junction contained 12 bases not matched to a gene. CDR3 DNA: TGCGCCAGCACCCGAGGGGGGACAGGGGACAACTACGAGCAGTACTTC. Protein product: CASTRGGTGDNYEQYF.